Below are 10 T cell receptor beta chains sequenced from a single sample in a study of blood T cell repertoires in COVID-19. Using immunoSEQ multiplex PCR, the repertoire was profiled, and TCRdb retains in-frame clones only, with some absent. Here the sample spans a few hundred thousand clones, 75% to 90% being singletons. The sequenced sample was PBMCs or T cells enriched from blood (not recorded which). These receptors came from a man between 18 and 35 years old who had recovered from COVID-19.

This clone has just a few counts. The rearrangement uses TRBV7-8 and TRBJ2-7, with D possibly matching TRBD1 (5 bases). V dropped 4 bases and J dropped 3 bases, with 10 bases sitting between them. The CDR3 sequence is 13 residues long. Germline lookup yields CDR1 SGHVS and CDR2 FQNEAQ. CDR3 in amino acids: CASSSTTDYEQYF. The CDR3 DNA is TGTGCCAGCAGCTCAACGACAGACTACGAGCAGTACTTC.

This chain connects TRBV5-4 to TRBJ1-2; TRBD1 matches at 8 bases. The trim removed 4 bases at V and 6 bases at J, leaving 5 bases unmatched. Germline lookup yields CDR1 SGHNT and CDR2 YYREEE (reference sequence). The CDR3 covers 13 residues. The CDR3 protein is CASSHGQGDGYTF. DNA of the CDR3: TGTGCCAGCAGCCACGGACAGGGCGATGGCTACACCTTC.

Notes on this clone: Additional DNA sequences in this sample encode the identical CDR3. The chain employs TRBV3-1 (or the pseudogene TRBV3-2) and TRBJ1-2, with a tentative D call TRBD1 (6 bases). This CDR3 has 14 residues. V lost 1 base to trimming and J lost 3 bases, with 9 bases between them. CDR1 LGHDT and CDR2 YNNKEL come from the germline V gene (reference sequence). The DNA of the CDR3 is TGTGCCAGCAGCCAAGCGACAGGAGACTATGGCTACACCTTC. Protein product: CASSQATGDYGYTF.

V and J are TRBV6-1 and TRBJ1-1; D perhaps matches TRBD1 (6 bases). CDR1 and CDR2 from the germline V gene are MNHNS and SASEGT. Trimming removed 4 bases at V and 7 bases at J, with 19 bases between. CDR3 length: 15 residues. The CDR3 DNA reads as TGTGCCAGCAGTGGAGCCGGGTCAGGGGCACATGAAGCTTTCTTT. Residues: CASSGAGSGAHEAFF.

The chain couples TRBV20-1 to TRBJ2-2; 11 bases are shared with TRBD2. CDR1 and CDR2 (germline): DFQATT, SNEGSKA (reference sequence). The CDR3 contains 19 residues. Trimming at V came to 3 bases and at J to 1 base, leaving 13 bases not matched to a gene. CDR3 sequence reads: CSASSSSSGRIGNTGELFF. CDR3 DNA sequence: TGCAGTGCTAGTAGCTCGTCTAGCGGGAGGATCGGGAACACCGGGGAGCTGTTTTTT.

This sequence joins TRBV11-2 and TRBJ2-1; the match to TRBD2 covers 7 bases. Trimming cost V 1 base and J 4 bases; bases outside gene matches: 7. The CDR3 has 16 residues. Germline V gene lookup returns CDR1 SGHAT and CDR2 FQNNGV. CDR3 bases: TGTGCCAGCAGCTTAGTCCGGGACTACCCATACAATGAGCAGTTCTTC. Its protein is CASSLVRDYPYNEQFF.

The chain combines TRBV9 with TRBJ2-1; D possibly corresponds to TRBD2 (6 bases). The V and J ends lost 0 bases and 10 bases respectively, with 8 bases between them. The CDR3 covers 12 residues. The germline gives CDR1 SGDLS, CDR2 YYNGEE. The CDR3 DNA follows: TGTGCCAGCAGCGTAGAGGCGGGAGAGCAGTTCTTC. It specifies CASSVEAGEQFF.

A word on this clone: Additional DNA sequences in this sample encode the identical CDR3. The chain carries TRBV20-1 and TRBJ2-7; D is ambiguous. The germline V and J ends were trimmed by 3 bases and 2 bases, with 5 bases remaining between them. The CDR3 is made up of 11 amino acids. Germline V gives CDR1 DFQATT, CDR2 SNEGSKA (reference sequence). The CDR3 DNA reads TGCAGTGCTAGTTCTCCCTACGAGCAGTACTTC. Protein: CSASSPYEQYF.

This rearrangement joins TRBV6-1 to TRBJ2-7, with D possibly matching TRBD1 (5 bases). Germline CDR1 and CDR2: MNHNS and SASEGT. The V end was cut by 3 bases, the J end by 4 bases, with 16 bases between. This CDR3 spans 15 amino acids. The DNA of the CDR3 is TGTGCCAGCAGTGAGCCCCAGGGATACCCTTACGAGCAGTACTTC. This translates into CASSEPQGYPYEQYF.

This rearrangement joins TRBV9 to TRBJ2-7; TRBD1 agrees at 9 bases. J lost 4 bases, V lost 4 bases, and 9 bases had no gene match. The CDR3 consists of 15 residues. Germline-derived CDR1 and CDR2 are SGDLS and YYNGEE. The CDR3 region is CASSPRGQGSYEQYF. The CDR3 DNA reads TGTGCCAGCAGCCCCCGGGGACAGGGTTCTTACGAGCAGTACTTC.